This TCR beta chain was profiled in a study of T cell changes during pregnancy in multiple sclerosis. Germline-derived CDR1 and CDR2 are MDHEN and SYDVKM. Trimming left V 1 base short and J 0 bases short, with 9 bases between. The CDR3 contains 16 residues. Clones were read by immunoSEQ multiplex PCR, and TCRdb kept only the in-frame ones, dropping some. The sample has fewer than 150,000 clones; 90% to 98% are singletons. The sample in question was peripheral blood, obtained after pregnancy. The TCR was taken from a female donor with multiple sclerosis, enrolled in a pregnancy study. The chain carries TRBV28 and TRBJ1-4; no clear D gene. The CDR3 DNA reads TGTGCCAGCAGTTTATTACAGAGCTCAACTAATGAAAAACTGTTTTTT. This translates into CASSLLQSSTNEKLFF.